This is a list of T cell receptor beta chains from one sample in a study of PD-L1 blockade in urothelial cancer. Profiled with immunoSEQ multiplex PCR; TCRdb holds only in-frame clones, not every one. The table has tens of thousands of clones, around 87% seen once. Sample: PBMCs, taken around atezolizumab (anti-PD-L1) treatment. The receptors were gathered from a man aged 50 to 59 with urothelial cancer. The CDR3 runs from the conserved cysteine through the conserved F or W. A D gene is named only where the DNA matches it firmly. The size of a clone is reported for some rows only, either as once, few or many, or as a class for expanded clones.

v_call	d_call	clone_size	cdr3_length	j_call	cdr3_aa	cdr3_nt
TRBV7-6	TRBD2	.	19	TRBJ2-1	CASSLTGTSGGFSYNEQFF	TGTGCCAGCAGCTTAACCGGGACTAGCGGGGGCTTCTCCTACAATGAGCAGTTCTTC
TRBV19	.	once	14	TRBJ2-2	CASSITSNTGELFF	TGTGCCAGTAGTATAACTTCGAACACCGGGGAGCTGTTTTTT
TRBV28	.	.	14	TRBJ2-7	CASSLGGEAYEQYF	TGTGCCAGCAGTTTGGGCGGGGAGGCCTACGAGCAGTACTTC
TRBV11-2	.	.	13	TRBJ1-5	CASSLNRDQPQHF	TGTGCCAGCAGCTTAAACCGAGATCAGCCCCAGCATTTT
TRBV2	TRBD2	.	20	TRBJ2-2	CASSERTSGGLTIHTGELFF	TGTGCCAGCAGTGAAAGGACTAGCGGGGGCCTCACGATACACACCGGGGAGCTGTTTTTT
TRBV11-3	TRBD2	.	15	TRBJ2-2	CASSLTIAGTGELFF	TGTGCCAGCAGCTTAACGATAGCGGGGACCGGGGAGCTGTTTTTT
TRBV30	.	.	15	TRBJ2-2	CAWSHWNRVAGELFF	TGTGCCTGGAGTCATTGGAACAGGGTCGCCGGGGAGCTGTTTTTT
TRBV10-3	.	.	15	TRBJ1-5	CAISRDNLSNQPQHF	TGTGCCATCAGCCGGGACAACCTAAGCAATCAGCCCCAGCATTTT
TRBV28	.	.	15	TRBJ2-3	CASSLPLGRTDTQYF	TGTGCCAGCAGTTTGCCCCTGGGGCGCACAGATACGCAGTATTTT
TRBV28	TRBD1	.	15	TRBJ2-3	CASSLRQGYTDTQYF	TGTGCCAGCAGTCTACGACAGGGTTACACAGATACGCAGTATTTT
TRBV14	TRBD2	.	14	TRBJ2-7	CASRATSGSYEQYF	TGTGCCAGCAGGGCAACTAGCGGGAGCTACGAGCAGTACTTC
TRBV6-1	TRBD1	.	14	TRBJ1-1	CASSGTGAASEAFF	TGTGCCAGCAGTGGGACAGGGGCCGCTTCTGAAGCTTTCTTT
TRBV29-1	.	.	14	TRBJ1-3	CSVEVPGAGNTIYF	TGCAGCGTTGAAGTGCCCGGGGCTGGAAACACCATATATTTT
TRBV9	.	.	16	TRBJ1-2	CASSGGVGGGTYGYTF	TGTGCCAGCAGCGGGGGAGTGGGAGGAGGAACCTATGGCTACACCTTC
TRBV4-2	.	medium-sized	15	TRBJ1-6	CASSQEEGRQSPLHF	TGTGCCAGCAGCCAAGAGGAGGGGCGGCAATCACCCCTCCACTTT
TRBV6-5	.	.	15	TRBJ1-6	CASSNSLITNSPLHF	TGTGCCAGCAGTAACAGTCTGATTACTAATTCACCCCTCCACTTT
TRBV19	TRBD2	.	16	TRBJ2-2	CASSTPLGLVAGELFF	TGTGCCAGTAGTACTCCTCTTGGACTAGTGGCCGGGGAGCTGTTTTTT
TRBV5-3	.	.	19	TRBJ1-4	CARSSQQGRIGATNEKLFF	TGTGCCAGAAGCTCCCAGCAGGGAAGAATCGGAGCAACTAATGAAAAACTGTTTTTT
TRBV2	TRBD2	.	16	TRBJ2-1	CASRLNSGGFGNEQFF	TGTGCCAGCAGGCTAAATAGCGGGGGTTTCGGGAATGAGCAGTTCTTC
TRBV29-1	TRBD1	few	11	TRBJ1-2	CSGRQGDGYTF	TGCAGCGGGCGACAGGGCGATGGCTACACCTTC
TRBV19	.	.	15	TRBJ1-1	CASSISGTPNTEAFF	TGTGCCAGTAGTATAAGTGGGACACCGAACACTGAAGCTTTCTTT
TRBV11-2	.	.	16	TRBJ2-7	CASSSNRAQIFYEQYF	TGTGCCAGCAGCTCTAACAGGGCACAGATCTTCTACGAGCAGTACTTC
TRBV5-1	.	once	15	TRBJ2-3	CASFKERPVTDTQYF	TGCGCCAGCTTCAAGGAGCGGCCGGTCACAGATACGCAGTATTTT
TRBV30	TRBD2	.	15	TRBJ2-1	CAWSLMVAGNSEQFF	TGTGCCTGGAGTCTAATGGTAGCGGGAAACAGCGAGCAGTTCTTC
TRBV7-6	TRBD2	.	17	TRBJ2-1	CASSPVISGGAYNEQFF	TGTGCCAGCAGCCCGGTCATTAGCGGGGGGGCCTACAATGAGCAGTTCTTC
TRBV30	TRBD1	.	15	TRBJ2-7	CAWTPRAGGGHEQYF	TGTGCCTGGACCCCACGAGCAGGGGGCGGACATGAGCAGTACTTC
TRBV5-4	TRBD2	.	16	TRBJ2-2	CASSGISGGSTGELFF	TGTGCCAGCAGCGGTATTAGCGGGGGAAGCACCGGGGAGCTGTTTTTT
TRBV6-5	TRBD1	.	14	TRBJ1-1	CASSYGTVSTEAFF	TGTGCCAGCAGTTACGGGACAGTTTCAACTGAAGCTTTCTTT
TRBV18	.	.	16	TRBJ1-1	CASSPPQSGPNTEAFF	TGTGCCAGCTCACCACCACAGTCAGGCCCGAACACTGAAGCTTTCTTT
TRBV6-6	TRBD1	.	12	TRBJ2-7	CASSLGTGEQYF	TGTGCCAGCAGCCTCGGGACAGGGGAGCAGTACTTC
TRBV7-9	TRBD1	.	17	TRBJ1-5	CASSFIGRGHSNQPQHF	TGTGCCAGCAGCTTTATCGGCAGGGGGCATAGCAATCAGCCCCAGCATTTT
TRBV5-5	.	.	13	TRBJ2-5	CASSIGREETQYF	TGTGCCAGCAGCATTGGCCGGGAAGAGACCCAGTACTTC
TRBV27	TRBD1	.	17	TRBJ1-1	CASSLLGQGHGDAEAFF	TGTGCCAGCAGTTTATTGGGACAGGGTCATGGGGACGCGGAAGCTTTCTTT
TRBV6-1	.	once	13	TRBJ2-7	CASSPYSSYEQYF	TGTGCCAGTTCACCCTACAGCTCCTACGAGCAGTACTTC
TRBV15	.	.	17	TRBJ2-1	CATSSLGAGDPYNEQFF	TGTGCCACCAGCAGCCTGGGAGCAGGGGACCCCTACAATGAGCAGTTCTTC
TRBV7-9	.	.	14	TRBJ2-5	CASSLASVRETQYF	TGTGCCAGCAGCTTAGCTAGCGTTAGGGAGACCCAGTACTTC
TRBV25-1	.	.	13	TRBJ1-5	CASSEVGDQPQHF	TGTGCCAGCAGTGAAGTCGGGGATCAGCCCCAGCATTTT
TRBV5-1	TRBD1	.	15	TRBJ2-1	CASSLAGQARKGQFF	TGCGCCAGCAGCTTGGCAGGACAGGCCAGGAAAGGGCAGTTCTTC
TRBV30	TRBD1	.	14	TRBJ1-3	CAWSPDRGRNTIYF	TGTGCCTGGAGCCCTGACAGGGGAAGGAACACCATATATTTT
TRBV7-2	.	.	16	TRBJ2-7	CASSLEPPGIRGEQYF	TGTGCCAGCAGCTTGGAGCCACCAGGGATAAGAGGCGAGCAGTACTTC
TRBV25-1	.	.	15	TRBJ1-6	CASSSGFSYNSPLHF	TGTGCCAGCAGTTCGGGTTTTAGTTATAATTCACCCCTCCACTTT
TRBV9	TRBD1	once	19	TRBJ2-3	CASSVGIGTGGNRADTQYF	TGTGCCAGCAGCGTAGGAATTGGGACAGGGGGTAATCGGGCAGATACGCAGTATTTT
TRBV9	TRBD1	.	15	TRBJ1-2	CASSGQGARVSGYTF	TGTGCCAGCAGCGGACAGGGGGCGAGGGTGTCTGGCTACACCTTC
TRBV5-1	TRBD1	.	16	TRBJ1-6	CASSRTGGVRNSPLHF	TGCGCCAGCAGCAGGACAGGGGGGGTTAGGAATTCACCCCTCCACTTT
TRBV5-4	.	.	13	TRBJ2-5	CASRSWTQETQYF	TGTGCCAGCCGCTCGTGGACTCAAGAGACCCAGTACTTC
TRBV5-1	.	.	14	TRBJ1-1	CASSLVGENTEAFF	TGCGCCAGCAGCTTGGTAGGGGAAAACACTGAAGCTTTCTTT
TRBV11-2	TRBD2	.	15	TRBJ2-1	CASSRGRTSGNEQFF	TGTGCCAGCAGCCGTGGCAGGACTAGCGGTAATGAGCAGTTCTTC